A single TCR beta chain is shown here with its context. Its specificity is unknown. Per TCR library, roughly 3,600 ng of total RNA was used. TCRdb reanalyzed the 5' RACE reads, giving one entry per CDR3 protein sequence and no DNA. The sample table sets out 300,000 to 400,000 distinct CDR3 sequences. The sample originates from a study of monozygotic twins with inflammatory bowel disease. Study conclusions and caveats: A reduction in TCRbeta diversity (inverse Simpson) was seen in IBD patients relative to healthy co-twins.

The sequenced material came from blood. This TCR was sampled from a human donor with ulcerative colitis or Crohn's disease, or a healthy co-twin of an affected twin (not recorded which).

The CDR3 region is CAWSGGANSPLHF. V usage is TRBV30 and J usage is TRBJ1-6; no DNA is available, so the TRBD1 call from TCRdb remains unchecked. Germline CDR1 reads GTSNPN; CDR2 reads SVGIG (reference sequence). The CDR3 is 13 amino acids.